Detailed here is one TCR beta chain. Its antigen target is currently unknown. Per-nucleotide qualities are absent, and no much larger clonotype sits a single base away. This sample is drawn from a study of response to subunit inactivated influenza vaccine (dated by TCRdb to the late 2010s). Regarding the study in general: Deep quantitative profiling of the T cell receptor repertoire was used in the study to follow responses to a trivalent subunit inactivated influenza vaccine.

Overall results and qualifications from the work: The authors proposed that each seasonal influenza vaccination may bring in only a limited number of new T cells.

Here V drops 4 bases and J drops 2 bases, and the junction holds 7 bases not matched to any gene. Based on the germline V gene, the CDR1 and CDR2 sequences are SGHTA and FQGNSA. Inclusive of the bounding cysteine and phenylalanine, the CDR3 is 17 residues long. The DNA shown is the 51-base CDR3, in frame from base 1. Receptors were amplified or captured by RT-PCR. Data came from an Illumina HiSeq 2500. Starting from the raw public reads, TCRdb applied fastp trimming at Q25, assembled clones with MiXCR and retained in-frame beta chains. One record per CDR3 amino acid sequence lists the most common genes and DNA. Here the sample has about 310,000 distinct CDR3 sequences; around 22% occur a single time. About a tenth of the sample goes to the ten largest clones.

This clonotype was sampled from a man aged 45 to 70 who received an inactivated influenza vaccine. Donor details come from another sample of the same person, matched by shared clones. This specimen was PBMCs from blood, taken around 22 months after vaccination. The chain links TRBV7-2 with TRBJ2-3, and 12 junction bases match TRBD2. The DNA is as follows: TGTGCCAGCAGCTCACACGGACTAGCGGGATTCACAGATACGCAGTATTTT. Its product reads: CASSSHGLAGFTDTQYF. Reference TRBV7-2 and TRBJ2-3 genes cover what lies past the CDR3, so the full variable domain is GAGVSQSPSNKVTEKGKDVELRCDPISGHTALYWYRQSLGQGLEFLIYFQGNSAPDKSGLPSDRFSAERTGGSVSTLTIQRTQQEDSAVYLCASSSHGLAGFTDTQYFGPGTRLTVL.